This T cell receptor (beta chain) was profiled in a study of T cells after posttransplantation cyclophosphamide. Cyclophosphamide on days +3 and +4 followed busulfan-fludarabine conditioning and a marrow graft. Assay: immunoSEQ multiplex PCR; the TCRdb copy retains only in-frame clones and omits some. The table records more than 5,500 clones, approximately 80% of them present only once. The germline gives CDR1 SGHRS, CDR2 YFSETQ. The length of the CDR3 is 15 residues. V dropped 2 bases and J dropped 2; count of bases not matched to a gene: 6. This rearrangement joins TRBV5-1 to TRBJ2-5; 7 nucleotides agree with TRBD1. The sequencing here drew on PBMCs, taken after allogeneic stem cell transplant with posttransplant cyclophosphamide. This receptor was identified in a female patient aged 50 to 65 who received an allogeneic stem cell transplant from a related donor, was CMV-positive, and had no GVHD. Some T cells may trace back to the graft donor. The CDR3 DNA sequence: TGCGCCAGCAGCTTACACGGGACAGAACAAGAGACCCAGTACTTC. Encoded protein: CASSLHGTEQETQYF.